This passage covers 20 T cell receptor beta chains from one sample sequenced in a study of CD8 T cells in ankylosing spondylitis. TCRdb reanalysed the 5' RACE reads using MiXCR and keeps one entry per CDR3 protein. The sample shows just under 350,000 distinct CDR3 sequences, 14% to 15% of them seen only once. The sequenced sample was blood, either unsorted or a sorted T cell fraction (not recorded which). The receptor set was obtained from a male donor with ankylosing spondylitis or in good health (not recorded which).

The rearrangement links TRBV29-1 to TRBJ2-2; D possibly corresponds to TRBD1 (5 bases). CDR1 SQVTM and CDR2 ANQGSEA come from the germline V gene. The length of the CDR3 is 14 residues. Trimming removed 4 bases from V and 1 base from J, with 10 bases in between. CDR3 sequence reads: CSVVGRENTGELFF. The CDR3 nucleotides are TGCAGCGTTGTAGGCAGGGAGAACACCGGGGAGCTGTTTTTT.

This sequence joins TRBV25-1 and TRBJ2-7; TRBD1 matches at 10 bases. Trimming cost V 8 bases and J 0 bases; bases outside gene matches: 7. The germline V gene has CDR1 MGHDK and CDR2 SYGVNS. The CDR3 loop spans 15 amino acids. In DNA, the CDR3 is TGTGCCAGCGGGAAGGGGACAGGGGCCTCCTACGAGCAGTACTTC. Residues: CASGKGTGASYEQYF.

This chain uses TRBV11-3 with TRBJ1-1; D is perhaps TRBD1 (5 bases). The CDR3 is made up of 17 amino acids. Germline CDR1 is SGHNT and CDR2 is YENEEA. Trimming took off 3 bases at V and 1 base at J, with 18 bases between the two ends. CDR3: CASSLVKGLWGNTEAFF. CDR3 nucleotide sequence: TGTGCCAGCAGCTTGGTCAAGGGGCTGTGGGGGAACACTGAAGCTTTCTTT.

This clonotype came up many times. The chain has TRBV7-8 and TRBJ1-1, with D unresolved. In germline, CDR1 is SGHVS, CDR2 FQNEAQ. The CDR3 spans 14 residues. V lost 1 base, J lost 0 bases, and 6 bases lay in between. CDR3 sequence: CASSLGHLNTEAFF. The CDR3 nucleotides read TGTGCCAGCAGCTTAGGACATCTGAACACTGAAGCTTTCTTT.

This clonotype was seen more than once but under ten times. The chain links TRBV5-1 to TRBJ2-5; D ambiguous. V was pared by 2 bases and J by 1 base, with 9 bases between. The CDR3 has 14 amino acids. The germline V gene encodes CDR1 SGHRS and CDR2 YFSETQ. CDR3 sequence: CASSFDGAQETQYF. The CDR3 DNA follows: TGCGCCAGCAGCTTTGATGGCGCCCAAGAGACCCAGTACTTC. Drawing the rest from reference TRBV5-1 and TRBJ2-5, the complete variable domain is KAGVTQTPRYLIKTRGQQVTLSCSPISGHRSVSWYQQTPGQGLQFLFEYFSETQRNKGNFPGRFSGRQFSNSRSEMNVSTLELGDSALYLCASSFDGAQETQYFGPGTRLLVL.

This clonotype was found a few times. The V call is TRBV4-2, the J call TRBJ2-5; D tentatively fits TRBD1 or TRBD2 (5 bases each). With 4 bases removed from V and 1 base from J, the gap between germline ends came to 13 bases. The CDR3 has 15 amino acids. Germline lookup yields CDR1 LGHNA and CDR2 YNFKEQ. Here the CDR3 reads CASSRGTEVQETQYF. The CDR3 nucleotides are TGTGCCAGCAGCCGGGGGACCGAAGTCCAAGAGACCCAGTACTTC.

V is TRBV20-1 and J is TRBJ1-5; D call uncertain. The CDR3 totals 14 residues. Germline CDR1 and CDR2: DFQATT and SNEGSKA (reference sequence). V shed 3 bases and J shed 4 bases, with 13 bases lying between them. CDR3 region: CSARRGSGNQPQHF. The CDR3 DNA sequence: TGCAGTGCTAGGCGGGGATCGGGGAATCAGCCCCAGCATTTT.

This chain connects TRBV12-3 or TRBV12-4 to TRBJ2-7, with D perhaps TRBD1 (5 bases). V lost 3 bases and J 7 bases, leaving 10 bases between the germline ends. This CDR3 has 12 amino acids. CDR3 residues: CASSFSGQEQYF. CDR3 DNA: TGTGCCAGCAGTTTTTCAGGGCAAGAGCAGTACTTC.

This clonotype appeared many times. The CDR3 spells CASSESRSGTLGNTQYF. The CDR3 coding sequence is TGCGCCAGCAGTGAGTCGAGGAGCGGGACCTTGGGGAATACGCAGTATTTT. The rearrangement uses TRBV10-2 and TRBJ2-3, with 7 bases aligning to TRBD2. V trimming: 0 bases; J trimming: 7 bases; junction bases outside the gene matches: 13. Germline loops: CDR1 WSHSY, CDR2 SAAADI. The CDR3 totals 17 residues.

This clonotype was recorded a few times. J is TRBJ2-3 and V is TRBV27; D is possibly TRBD2 (7 bases). Germline assignment: CDR1 MNHEY and CDR2 SMNVEV (reference sequence). Deletions cut 3 bases from V and 1 base from J, with 14 bases between. The CDR3 consists of 16 residues. The CDR3 spells CASSLRGRVRTDTQYF. Written as DNA, the CDR3 is TGTGCCAGCAGTTTGCGGGGGCGCGTTCGCACAGATACGCAGTATTTT.

This clonotype was detected a few times. This chain links TRBV6-5 with TRBJ1-4, with D tentatively TRBD1 (5 bases). This CDR3 has 15 residues. Trimming pared 2 bases from V and 0 bases from J, leaving 7 bases between. Germline CDR1 is MNHEY and CDR2 is SVGAGI. The CDR3 spells CASSYLGATNEKLFF. DNA of the CDR3: TGTGCCAGCAGTTACCTGGGGGCAACTAATGAAAAACTGTTTTTT.

This sequence joins TRBV6-5 and TRBJ1-4; D uncertain. Per germline, CDR1 MNHEY and CDR2 SVGAGI. The germline V and J ends were trimmed by 2 bases and 4 bases, with 8 bases remaining between them. This CDR3 is built from 14 residues. The CDR3 DNA reads as TGTGCCAGCAGTTACGGGCAGTTTAATGAAAAACTGTTTTTT. Residues: CASSYGQFNEKLFF.

The rearrangement joins TRBV7-2 to TRBJ1-5; possibly TRBD1 for D (5 bases). Germline V gives CDR1 SGHTA, CDR2 FQGNSA. The CDR3 length is 15 residues. V gave up 0 bases and J gave up 2 bases, with 8 bases separating them. CDR3 nucleotide sequence: TGTGCCAGCAGCTTAGCGCGGGGCGGCAATCAGCCCCAGCATTTT. Protein sequence: CASSLARGGNQPQHF.

This CDR3 is CASTRRGGEGETQYF. In nucleotides, the CDR3 is TGTGCCAGCACCCGTAGGGGAGGTGAGGGAGAGACCCAGTACTTC. The chain links TRBV3-1 to TRBJ2-5; maybe TRBD2 (6 bases). CDR1 LGHDT and CDR2 YNNKEL come from the germline V gene (reference sequence). The CDR3 has 15 amino acids. V was pared by 7 bases and J by 4 bases, with 19 bases between.

This clonotype was recorded a few times. This chain connects TRBV29-1 to TRBJ1-5, with 9 bases lining up with TRBD1. The CDR3 contains 12 residues. CDR1 is SQVTM, CDR2 ANQGSEA, per germline. V lost 6 bases to trimming and J lost 7 bases; unmatched junction nucleotides: 4. The CDR3 reads CSVRTGEQPQHF. Here the CDR3 DNA reads TGCAGCGTAAGGACAGGGGAACAGCCCCAGCATTTT.

The V gene is TRBV11-3, the J gene TRBJ2-1; D perhaps matches TRBD2 (6 bases). The germline V gene has CDR1 SGHNT and CDR2 YENEEA. This CDR3 is 14 amino acids long. Trimming removed 3 bases from V and 8 bases from J, with 14 bases in between. CDR3 amino acids: CASSFSRSGDEQFF. CDR3 sequence (DNA): TGTGCCAGCAGCTTCTCCCGATCGGGGGATGAGCAGTTCTTC.

This clonotype was counted only a few times. This chain connects TRBV5-1 to TRBJ1-5, with D uncertain. Germline V gene sequence: CDR1 SGHRS, CDR2 YFSETQ. The V end was cut by 4 bases, the J end by 0 bases, with 11 bases between. The CDR3 length is 15 residues. CDR3 amino acids: CASSPGVYSNQPQHF. The CDR3 coding sequence is TGCGCCAGCAGCCCTGGCGTCTATAGCAATCAGCCCCAGCATTTT.

This clonotype was seen a handful of times. The chain employs TRBV11-1 and TRBJ1-5, with TRBD1 matching over 10 bases. Germline V gives CDR1 SGHAT, CDR2 FQDESV (reference sequence). The trim removed 3 bases at V and 7 bases at J, leaving 18 bases unmatched. CDR3 size: 19 residues. CDR3: CASSLTLAGTGVKGQPQHF. In DNA form, the CDR3 reads TGTGCCAGCAGCTTGACTTTGGCCGGGACAGGGGTCAAGGGGCAGCCCCAGCATTTT.

The V call is TRBV20-1, the J call TRBJ2-3, with no clear D. The CDR3 length is 13 residues. Trimming took off 3 bases at V and 6 bases at J, with 13 bases between the two ends. The germline V gene encodes CDR1 DFQATT and CDR2 SNEGSKA (reference sequence). This chain's CDR3 is CSASRTFGDTQYF. The CDR3 nucleotides are TGCAGTGCTAGCCGTACATTCGGGGATACGCAGTATTTT.

This clonotype came up a few times. The J gene is TRBJ2-7, the V gene TRBV10-3; D may match TRBD1 or TRBD2 (5 bases each). The CDR3 totals 12 residues. The V gene's germline CDR1 is ENHRY and CDR2 SYGVKD. V gave up 6 bases and J gave up 3 bases, with 9 bases separating them. DNA of the CDR3: TGTGCCATCAGCCGGGACGGCTACGAGCAGTACTTC. Its protein product is CAISRDGYEQYF.